A selection of T cell receptor beta chains follows, all from one sample in a study of blood T cell repertoires in COVID-19. Profiling relied on immunoSEQ multiplex PCR, and the TCRdb table lists in-frame clones only, not all of them. The sample has under 300,000 clones; 70% to 90% are singletons. Specimen: peripheral blood. These receptors were taken from a woman in her 70s with active or convalescent COVID-19. Each CDR3 is given with its conserved first and last residue. A D gene is named only where the DNA matches it firmly. The listing skips clone size in some rows; elsewhere it reads once, few, many or a size class.

>TRBV11-2|TRBJ1-2|once|-
CASSDLGAVYGYTF
TGTGCCAGCAGCGACTTGGGGGCGGTCTATGGCTACACCTTC
>TRBV5-4|TRBJ2-5|-|-
CASSPEGINRGETQYF
TGTGCCAGCAGCCCGGAGGGGATAAACAGGGGAGAGACCCAGTACTTC
>TRBV18|TRBJ1-2|few|-
CASSPGTSPNYGYTF
TGTGCCAGCTCTCCCGGGACATCCCCTAACTATGGCTACACCTTC
>TRBV28|TRBJ1-5|few|-
CASSFYSHSNQPQHF
TGTGCCAGCAGTTTTTACAGTCATAGCAATCAGCCCCAGCATTTT
>TRBV7-6|TRBJ2-6|-|-
CASSPLQFSGANVLTF
TGTGCCAGCAGTCCTCTTCAGTTCTCTGGGGCCAACGTCCTGACTTTC
>TRBV6-2/TRBV6-3|TRBJ1-1|few|-
CASSYGLSNTEAFF
TGTGCCAGCAGTTACGGACTATCGAACACTGAAGCTTTCTTT
>TRBV5-4|TRBJ2-7|-|-
CASSLQQGGLYEQYF
TGTGCCAGCAGCTTGCAACAGGGTGGGTTGTACGAGCAGTACTTC
>TRBV6-5|TRBJ1-5|-|-
CASSSSVGQPQHF
TGTGCCAGCAGTTCGAGTGTTGGTCAGCCCCAGCATTTT
>TRBV6-1|TRBJ1-2|-|-
CASSDWGRNYGYTF
TGTGCCAGCAGTGATTGGGGCCGGAACTATGGCTACACCTTC
>TRBV7-3|TRBJ1-1|-|-
CASSFQANTEAFF
TGTGCCAGCAGCTTTCAGGCGAACACTGAAGCTTTCTTT
>TRBV15|TRBJ2-7|-|TRBD1
CATSRDPGGTYEQYF
TGTGCCACCAGCAGAGATCCAGGGGGAACCTACGAGCAGTACTTC
>TRBV27|TRBJ1-1|-|TRBD1
CASSLNKGAGAFF
TGTGCCAGCAGTTTGAACAAGGGGGCGGGAGCTTTCTTT
>TRBV2|TRBJ2-1|-|TRBD2
CAIPGRLAYNNEQFF
TGTGCAATCCCGGGCCGACTAGCCTACAACAATGAGCAGTTCTTC
>TRBV27|TRBJ1-4|-|TRBD1
CASSPGTVRSEKLFF
TGTGCCAGCAGTCCTGGGACAGTTAGGAGTGAAAAACTGTTTTTT
>TRBV6-5|TRBJ1-1|-|-
CASKSGMNTEAFF
TGTGCCAGCAAATCAGGGATGAACACTGAAGCTTTCTTT
>TRBV24-1|TRBJ2-7|once|TRBD1
CATSETGTYEQYF
TGTGCCACCAGCGAGACAGGGACCTACGAGCAGTACTTC
>TRBV18|TRBJ1-5|-|-
CASSQQRADSNQPQHF
TGTGCCAGCTCACAGCAGAGGGCAGATAGCAATCAGCCCCAGCATTTT
>TRBV18|TRBJ1-1|-|TRBD1
CASSSDRVGAFF
TGTGCCAGCTCGTCGGACAGGGTGGGAGCTTTCTTT
>TRBV6-5|TRBJ1-5|-|TRBD1
CASSVGTGNQPQHF
TGTGCCAGCAGCGTCGGGACAGGGAATCAGCCCCAGCATTTT
>TRBV6-5|TRBJ1-1|-|TRBD1
CASRGQGANTEAFF
TGTGCCAGCAGGGGACAGGGGGCTAACACTGAAGCTTTCTTT
>TRBV5-1|TRBJ1-6|-|TRBD1
CASSFRDRDSPLHF
TGCGCCAGCAGCTTCCGGGACAGGGATTCACCCCTCCACTTT
>TRBV2|TRBJ1-2|-|TRBD1
CASRPQGVGSYGYTF
TGTGCCAGCAGACCCCAGGGGGTAGGCTCCTATGGCTACACCTTC
>TRBV6-5|TRBJ1-1|-|-
CASSRGGTEAFF
TGTGCCAGCAGTCGGGGGGGAACTGAAGCTTTCTTT
>TRBV7-9|TRBJ2-7|-|-
CASRNRLSDEQYF
TGTGCCAGCAGAAACAGGTTATCGGACGAGCAGTACTTC
>TRBV20-1|TRBJ2-1|-|-
CSASPRLTHNEQFF
TGCAGTGCTAGTCCCAGGCTAACCCACAATGAGCAGTTCTTC
>TRBV19|TRBJ1-2|-|-
CASSMVTGSRWYTF
TGTGCCAGTAGTATGGTAACAGGGTCGCGTTGGTACACCTTC
>TRBV9|TRBJ1-2|-|-
CASSVDTAPTYGYTF
TGTGCCAGCAGCGTAGATACAGCACCAACCTATGGCTACACCTTC
>TRBV5-1|TRBJ2-1|-|-
CASSLEVGRNNEQFF
TGCGCCAGCAGCTTGGAGGTGGGGCGGAACAATGAGCAGTTCTTC
>TRBV29-1|TRBJ1-1|-|TRBD1
CSIVPQGAFNTEAFF
TGCAGCATTGTACCCCAGGGGGCATTCAACACTGAAGCTTTCTTT
>TRBV4-1|TRBJ1-4|-|-
CASSQDPGQGGEKLFF
TGCGCCAGCAGCCAAGACCCGGGCCAGGGCGGCGAAAAACTGTTTTTT
>TRBV5-8|TRBJ1-6|once|-
CASSHVIGVDSPLHF
TGTGCCAGCAGCCATGTGATAGGGGTGGATTCACCCCTCCACTTT
>TRBV6-1|TRBJ1-1|-|-
CASSAQGRNYMNTEAFF
TGTGCCAGCAGTGCCCAGGGCAGGAACTACATGAACACTGAAGCTTTCTTT
>TRBV7-3|TRBJ2-7|-|TRBD2
CASSLLVAGIDEQYF
TGTGCCAGCAGCTTACTGGTAGCGGGGATAGACGAGCAGTACTTC
>TRBV9|TRBJ1-3|-|-
CASSVAGERISSGNTIYF
TGTGCCAGCAGCGTAGCAGGGGAGAGAATCAGCTCTGGAAACACCATATATTTT
>TRBV2|TRBJ1-2|once|-
CASSEQGYGYTF
TGTGCCAGCAGTGAACAGGGTTACGGCTACACCTTC
>TRBV5-4|TRBJ2-2|-|TRBD1
CASSLQGAGGELFF
TGTGCCAGCAGCTTGCAGGGGGCTGGCGGGGAGCTGTTTTTT